Listed here are 14 T cell receptor beta chains from one sample, sequenced in a study of T cell repertoires in cytomegalovirus infection. TCRdb independently ran MiXCR on the reads; one entry per CDR3 protein. The top ten clones hold 7.5% to 10% of a sample with about 260,000 distinct CDR3 sequences, approximately 15% of them seen once. The sequenced sample consisted of PBMCs. The receptors were sampled from a human donor in good health (CMV status not recorded). Some clones in this sample may be carry-over from other donors' samples.

This clonotype was counted many times. The chain carries TRBV7-8 and TRBJ1-2; 7 positions match TRBD1. This CDR3 region has 14 residues. Trimming at V came to 3 bases and at J to 8 bases, leaving 9 bases not matched to a gene. The germline CDR1 and CDR2 sequences are SGHVS and FQNEAQ. Here the CDR3 DNA reads TGTGCCAGCAGCTTTTCCGGGACAGTACTAGGCTACACCTTC. Translated: CASSFSGTVLGYTF.

This rearrangement joins TRBV28 to TRBJ2-3; 12 bases line up with TRBD2. The CDR3 consists of 15 residues. Trimming removed 7 bases from V and 6 bases from J; junction bases left unmatched: 8. Germline loops: CDR1 MDHEN, CDR2 SYDVKM. This CDR3 is CASTSGLAGTDTQYF. CDR3 sequence (DNA): TGTGCCAGCACATCGGGACTAGCGGGTACCGATACGCAGTATTTT.

The chain has TRBV29-1 and TRBJ2-7; a weak D match, TRBD2 (6 bases). The germline CDR1 and CDR2 sequences are SQVTM and ANQGSEA. Trimming cost V 8 bases and J 6 bases, with 14 bases left between them. The CDR3 is 11 residues long. Here the CDR3 reads CSWRGVSEQYF. For the CDR3, the DNA is TGCAGCTGGCGGGGTGTGAGCGAGCAGTACTTC.

This clonotype has a count of ten or more. The chain has TRBV7-8 and TRBJ1-2; D might be TRBD1 (6 bases). V lost 5 bases and J lost 8, with 15 bases in between. This CDR3 spans 13 amino acids. CDR1 is SGHVS and CDR2 is FQNEAQ in the germline V gene. The CDR3, as DNA: TGTGCCAGCAGCCCGGGGCAGGGGTCGGGCTACACCTTC. This codes for CASSPGQGSGYTF.

This clonotype was seen many times. V is TRBV7-3 and J is TRBJ2-1; TRBD1 or TRBD2 may be the D gene (6 bases each). The V end was cut by 4 bases, the J end by 4 bases, with 29 bases between. This CDR3 region has 20 residues. Germline V CDR1 and CDR2: SGHTA, FQGTGA. CDR3 DNA sequence: TGTGCCAGCAGCTACGGCCCGCGAAGGGCCGCCGGGGGCGGGTACAATGAGCAGTTCTTC. This codes for CASSYGPRRAAGGGYNEQFF.

J is TRBJ1-4 and V is TRBV20-1, with TRBD1 matching 8 bases. Germline loops: CDR1 DFQATT, CDR2 SNEGSKA (reference sequence). The CDR3 is made up of 16 amino acids. V was clipped by 6 bases and J by 0 bases; unmatched bases: 9. CDR3 DNA sequence: TGCAGTGCGGAAGGACAGGGAAGAGCAACTAATGAAAAACTGTTTTTT. Its protein is CSAEGQGRATNEKLFF.

This clonotype showed up just a few times. The chain joins TRBV29-1 to TRBJ2-1; 10 bases line up with TRBD2. The CDR3 is 15 amino acids. The J segment lost 14 bases and the V segment lost 1 base, leaving 14 bases of the junction unmatched. The germline gives CDR1 SQVTM, CDR2 ANQGSEA. This chain's CDR3 is CSVEGSGRARLGEFF. DNA of the CDR3: TGCAGCGTTGAAGGGAGCGGGAGGGCCAGACTAGGGGAGTTCTTC.

The chain is built from TRBV20-1 and TRBJ1-5, with TRBD1 matching 9 bases. The CDR3 is 14 amino acids. The germline V gene encodes CDR1 DFQATT and CDR2 SNEGSKA (reference sequence). CDR3 in amino acids: CSVAGTGRDQPQHF. CDR3 DNA sequence: TGCAGCGTGGCTGGGACAGGGCGCGATCAGCCCCAGCATTTT.

At least ten counts were recorded for this clonotype. The CDR3 coding sequence is TGCAGTGAAATGGTACGTAGCACTGAAGCTTTCTTT. This codes for CSEMVRSTEAFF. The chain couples TRBV20-1 to TRBJ1-1; D is unclear. V lost 7 bases and J 4 bases, leaving 13 bases between the germline ends. Germline CDR1 reads DFQATT; CDR2 reads SNEGSKA (reference sequence). The CDR3 consists of 12 residues.

The genes are TRBV28 and TRBJ2-6; tentatively, D is TRBD1 or TRBD2 (7 bases each). Trimming pared 6 bases from V and 10 bases from J, leaving 19 bases between. Looked up from germline, CDR1 is MDHEN and CDR2 is SYDVKM. CDR3 length: 15 amino acids. CDR3 DNA: TGTGCCAGCAGACTCTCAGGGGGAGGGACAAACGTCCTGACTTTC. Protein: CASRLSGGGTNVLTF.

Many counts were recorded for this clonotype. This chain connects TRBV7-8 to TRBJ2-2; D remains ambiguous. The CDR3 loop spans 13 amino acids. Germline V lookup: CDR1 SGHVS, CDR2 FQNEAQ. With 1 base removed from V and 7 bases from J, the gap between germline ends came to 7 bases. CDR3 amino acids: CASSLGVHGELFF. For the CDR3, the DNA is TGTGCCAGCAGCTTAGGGGTCCACGGGGAGCTGTTTTTT.

Ten or more counts support this clonotype. This chain connects TRBV19 to TRBJ2-7; D is possibly TRBD2 (5 bases). The ends were cut back, 6 bases at V and 0 bases at J, with 12 bases in the middle. This CDR3 spans 14 amino acids. The V gene's germline CDR1 is LNHDA and CDR2 SQIVND (reference sequence). The CDR3 sequence: CASRRAAGSYEQYF. CDR3 in DNA: TGTGCCAGTAGAAGAGCGGCGGGCTCCTACGAGCAGTACTTC.

This clonotype was seen many times. The chain joins TRBV6-1 to TRBJ2-3; D gene ambiguous. Between the trimmed V and J ends, which lost 5 bases and 4 bases, there was a span of 4 bases. The CDR3 covers 11 residues. Germline V lookup: CDR1 MNHNS, CDR2 SASEGT. CDR3 sequence: CASSSSDTQYF. Here the CDR3 DNA reads TGTGCCAGCAGTTCGTCAGATACGCAGTATTTT.

This clonotype was picked up many times. The V and J genes are TRBV7-2 and TRBJ1-6; D call uncertain. The CDR3 covers 13 residues. Germline V gene sequence: CDR1 SGHTA, CDR2 FQGNSA. V shed 7 bases and J shed 10 bases, with 14 bases lying between them. The CDR3 here is CASNNVGTSPLHF. DNA for the CDR3: TGTGCCAGCAATAACGTCGGTACCTCACCCCTCCACTTT.